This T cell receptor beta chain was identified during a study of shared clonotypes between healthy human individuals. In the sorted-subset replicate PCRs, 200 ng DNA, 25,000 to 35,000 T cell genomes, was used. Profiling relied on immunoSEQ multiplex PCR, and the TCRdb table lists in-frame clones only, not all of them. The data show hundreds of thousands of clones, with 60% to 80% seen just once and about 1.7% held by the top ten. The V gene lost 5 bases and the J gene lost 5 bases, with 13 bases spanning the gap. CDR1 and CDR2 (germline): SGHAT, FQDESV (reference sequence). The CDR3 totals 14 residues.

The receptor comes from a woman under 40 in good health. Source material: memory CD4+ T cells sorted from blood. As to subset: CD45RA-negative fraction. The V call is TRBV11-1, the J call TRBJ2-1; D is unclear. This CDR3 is CASSPRSGNNEQFF. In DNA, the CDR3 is TGTGCCAGCAGCCCCCGCTCTGGGAACAATGAGCAGTTCTTC.